The TCR beta chain described here comes from a study of cytomegalovirus exposure and HLA in healthy donors. Study-wide results and caveats: Segments of the TCR beta V type were, in most cases, productive about 87% or about 30% of the time in an earlier analysis.

About this clone: Its antigen is undetermined.

The CDR3 contains 15 residues. V was cut by 1 base and J by 7 bases, with 16 bases left in between. CDR1 and CDR2 (germline): SGHTA, FQGNSA. 13 Jbeta primers and 60 Vbeta primers were used for the PCR. The data were produced by immunoSEQ multiplex PCR, yet TCRdb's version contains in-frame clones alone and is incomplete. The table lists approximately 150,000 clones, 80% of them singletons. Material: PBMCs. This rearrangement joins TRBV7-2 to TRBJ1-2; the D gene is possibly TRBD1 (6 bases). This receptor was obtained from a woman in her 30s in good health and CMV-seronegative. DNA of the CDR3: TGTGCCAGCAGCTTAGTTCCAGGGGAGAGGGGTGGCTACACCTTC. This encodes CASSLVPGERGGYTF.